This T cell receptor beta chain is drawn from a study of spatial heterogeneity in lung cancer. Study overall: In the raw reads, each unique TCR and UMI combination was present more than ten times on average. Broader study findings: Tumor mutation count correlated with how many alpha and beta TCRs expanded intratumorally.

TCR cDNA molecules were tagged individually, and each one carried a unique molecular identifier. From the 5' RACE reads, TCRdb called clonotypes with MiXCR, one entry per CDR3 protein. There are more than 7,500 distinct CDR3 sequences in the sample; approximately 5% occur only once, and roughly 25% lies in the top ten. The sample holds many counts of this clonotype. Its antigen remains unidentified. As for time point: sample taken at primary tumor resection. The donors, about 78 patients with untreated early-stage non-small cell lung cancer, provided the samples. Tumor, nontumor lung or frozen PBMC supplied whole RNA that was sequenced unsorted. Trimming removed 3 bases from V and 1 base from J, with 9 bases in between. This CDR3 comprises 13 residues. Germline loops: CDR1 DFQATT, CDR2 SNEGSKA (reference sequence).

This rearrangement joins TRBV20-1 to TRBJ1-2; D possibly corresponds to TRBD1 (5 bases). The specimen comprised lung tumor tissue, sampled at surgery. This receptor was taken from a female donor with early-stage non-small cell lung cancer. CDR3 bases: TGCAGTGCTAGCCCGGGGGATAACTATGGCTACACCTTC. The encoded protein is CSASPGDNYGYTF.